This is a list of T cell receptor beta chains from one sample in a study of radiation and T cells in renal cell carcinoma. Some clones are missing from TCRdb's copy, which holds only in-frame ones; the method was immunoSEQ multiplex PCR. The data show about 120,000 clones, roughly four fifths seen once. Sequences were derived from blood, sampled from a patient whose treatment included radiotherapy and nephrectomy. The receptor set was obtained from a man aged 50 or older with renal cell carcinoma. The CDR3 runs from the conserved cysteine through the conserved F or W. The order of the fields is J gene, D gene, V gene, clone size, CDR3 DNA, CDR3 protein. A D gene is named only where the DNA matches it firmly. Where a row states a size, it is once, few, many or the class of an expanded clone; other rows omit it.

TRBJ2-7 | TRBD1 | TRBV5-1 | - | TGCGCCAGCAGCTTGAGCCCACATTCGACAGGGACCTCCTACGAGCAGTACTTC | CASSLSPHSTGTSYEQYF
TRBJ1-1 | TRBD1 | TRBV6-5 | - | TGTGCCAGCAGTCCGACAGGGGCTAGGACTGAAGCTTTCTTT | CASSPTGARTEAFF
TRBJ2-7 | TRBD1 | TRBV7-9 | - | TGTGCCAGCAGCTCTACAGGGGACGAGCAGTACTTC | CASSSTGDEQYF
TRBJ1-1 | - | TRBV18 | - | TGTGCCAGCTCGCTACAGAGTAACACTGAAGCTTTCTTT | CASSLQSNTEAFF
TRBJ2-3 | - | TRBV5-1 | - | TGCGCCAGCAGCTCCGAGCCCTTCACAGATACGCAGTATTTT | CASSSEPFTDTQYF
TRBJ1-5 | TRBD1 | TRBV4-2 | few | TGTGCCAGCAGCCAAGAGCCAGGGGGCGGTCAGCCCCAGCATTTT | CASSQEPGGGQPQHF
TRBJ1-1 | - | TRBV28 | - | TGTGCCAGCAGTCGAGGGAACACTGAAGCTTTCTTT | CASSRGNTEAFF
TRBJ2-1 | TRBD2 | TRBV5-1 | - | TGCGCCAGCAGCTTGCCGGGACTAGCGGGAGTGGTTGAGCAGTTCTTC | CASSLPGLAGVVEQFF
TRBJ2-7 | - | TRBV6-1 | once | TGTGCCAGCAGTGATAACAGGTTCCCTAGGGAGCAGTACTTC | CASSDNRFPREQYF
TRBJ2-5 | - | TRBV9 | - | TGTGCCAGCAGCGTAGCTTCCGGGCAGTCAACTTTGTCCCAGTACTTC | CASSVASGQSTLSQYF
TRBJ2-1 | TRBD2 | TRBV19 | - | TGTGCCAGTAGTATGAGGGAGGGCTCCTACAATGAGCAGTTCTTC | CASSMREGSYNEQFF
TRBJ2-1 | - | TRBV11-3 | - | TGTGCCAGCAGCTTATTTGGCGGGGCCAACAATGAGCAGTTCTTC | CASSLFGGANNEQFF
TRBJ2-7 | TRBD2 | TRBV28 | - | TGTGCCAGCAGTTTATGGGGGGAGGGGTACTCCTACGAGCAGTACTTC | CASSLWGEGYSYEQYF
TRBJ1-4 | - | TRBV4-2 | - | TGTGCCAGCAGCCAAGATCTTTGGACCGCCGAAAAACTGTTTTTT | CASSQDLWTAEKLFF
TRBJ1-5 | - | TRBV5-1 | - | TGCGCCAGCAGCCCGGACGGAGCGAGTCAGCCCCAGCATTTT | CASSPDGASQPQHF
TRBJ2-7 | TRBD1 | TRBV7-2 | once | TGTGCCAGCAGCCCAGACAGGGGCCTCCTGCCCTACGAGCAGTACTTC | CASSPDRGLLPYEQYF
TRBJ1-4 | - | TRBV18 | - | TGTGCCAGCTCACCTCCAGGGATGGATGAAAAACTGTTTTTT | CASSPPGMDEKLFF
TRBJ1-3 | - | TRBV9 | - | TGTGCCAGCAGCGACTCTGGAAACACCATATATTTT | CASSDSGNTIYF
TRBJ2-3 | - | TRBV30 | once | TGTGCCTGGACCCGTGAGGCGGGCAGCACAGATACGCAGTATTTT | CAWTREAGSTDTQYF
TRBJ2-7 | TRBD1 | TRBV5-1 | - | TGCGCCAGCAGCGAGACAGGGGCTACCTACGAGCAGTACTTC | CASSETGATYEQYF
TRBJ2-4 | - | TRBV6-5 | - | TGTGCCAGCAGTTACTCACAGGGTGCCAAAAACATTCAGTACTTC | CASSYSQGAKNIQYF
TRBJ2-5 | TRBD1 | TRBV6-1 | - | TGTGCCAGCGCCTCCGGGACAGACCAAGAGACCCAGTACTTC | CASASGTDQETQYF
TRBJ2-1 | TRBD2 | TRBV5-1 | - | TGCGCCAGCAGCTTTTCGGCGGGAGGGACTATCACCAACAATGAGCAGTTCTTC | CASSFSAGGTITNNEQFF
TRBJ1-5 | TRBD1 | TRBV4-2 | - | TGTGCCAGCAGCCAAGAGAGGACAGGGCAGCCCCAGCATTTT | CASSQERTGQPQHF
TRBJ2-7 | - | TRBV10-3 | - | TGTGCCATCAGTGATGAGTTGGTACCCTACGAGCAGTACTTC | CAISDELVPYEQYF
TRBJ1-3 | - | TRBV5-1 | - | TGCGCCAGCAGCTTGGAGGGGTCTGGGGGGACGGCTGGAAACACCATATATTTT | CASSLEGSGGTAGNTIYF
TRBJ1-5 | - | TRBV6-6 | - | TGTGCCAGCAGCTTGCACAATCAGCCCCAGCATTTT | CASSLHNQPQHF
TRBJ1-1 | - | TRBV27 | - | TGTGCCAGCAGTTTATACCAGGGGTCAGGGATCGAGACTGAAGCTTTCTTT | CASSLYQGSGIETEAFF
TRBJ1-3 | TRBD1 | TRBV5-1 | few | TGCGCCAGCAGCCCGTGGGACAGGGGGTTCGGAAACACCATATATTTT | CASSPWDRGFGNTIYF
TRBJ2-7 | TRBD2 | TRBV28 | - | TGTGCCAGCCTTCTAGCGGGAGACTCCTACGAGCAGTACTTC | CASLLAGDSYEQYF
TRBJ2-3 | TRBD2 | TRBV10-3 | - | TGTGCCATCAGTCTAGGACTAGCGGGAAATACAGATACGCAGTATTTT | CAISLGLAGNTDTQYF
TRBJ1-1 | - | TRBV7-8 | - | TGTGCCAGCAGCTTAGGAGGGTTGAACACTGAAGCTTTCTTT | CASSLGGLNTEAFF
TRBJ1-5 | TRBD1 | TRBV7-3 | - | TGTGCCAGCAGCTTCGACCGGGACAGGGGTAATCAGCCCCAGCATTTT | CASSFDRDRGNQPQHF
TRBJ2-6 | - | TRBV2 | - | TGTGCCAGCAGTGAGGCAGGTTTCGTCGGGGCCAACGTCCTGACTTTC | CASSEAGFVGANVLTF
TRBJ2-1 | TRBD2 | TRBV15 | - | TGTGCCACCAGCCCCGGGACTAGCGGGGGGAATGAGCAGTTCTTC | CATSPGTSGGNEQFF
TRBJ2-3 | TRBD2 | TRBV5-1 | - | TGCGCCAGCACCCCGGTGGGTAGCGGGACTAGCACAGATACGCAGTATTTT | CASTPVGSGTSTDTQYF
TRBJ2-1 | TRBD2 | TRBV5-1 | - | TGCGCCAGCAGCCGTTCCCCTTTAGCGGGAGCCCCCCATGAGCAGTTCTTC | CASSRSPLAGAPHEQFF
TRBJ2-3 | TRBD1 | TRBV5-1 | - | TGCGCCAGCAGCTTGGTGACCGGGACAGGTGAAACAGATACGCAGTATTTT | CASSLVTGTGETDTQYF
TRBJ2-1 | TRBD1 | TRBV7-2 | - | TGTGCCAGCAGCTTAGACGGACAGGGAATCAATGAGCAGTTCTTC | CASSLDGQGINEQFF
TRBJ1-6 | TRBD1 | TRBV7-9 | - | TGTGCCAGCAGCTGGGGGACAGCTCATAATTCACCCCTCCACTTT | CASSWGTAHNSPLHF
TRBJ2-3 | TRBD2 | TRBV14 | - | TGTGCCAGCAGCCGGGAACCCTTACTAGCGGTAGTTACAGATACGCAGTATTTT | CASSREPLLAVVTDTQYF